This is a list of T cell receptor beta chains from one sample in a study of CD8+ T cells in alopecia areata. Assay: immunoSEQ multiplex PCR; the TCRdb copy retains only in-frame clones and omits some. This sample has 130,000 to 150,000 clones, with about 89% found just once. The sample here was CD8+ T cells sorted from blood, taken at week 0. These TCRs come from a human donor with alopecia areata. Both conserved end residues are part of each CDR3. Fields, in order: D gene, V gene, CDR3 protein. D genes are given only for firm matches.

D gene: TRBD2
V gene: TRBV27
CDR3 protein: CASSLMGGGAYNEQFF

D gene: -
V gene: TRBV7-8
CDR3 protein: CASQRRGELFF

D gene: TRBD1
V gene: TRBV29-1
CDR3 protein: CSVVLGTGGYEQYF

D gene: -
V gene: TRBV19
CDR3 protein: CASSITRAAEDIAKNIQYF

D gene: TRBD1
V gene: TRBV27
CDR3 protein: CASSFLRGHTGELFF

D gene: -
V gene: TRBV27
CDR3 protein: CASTGSGSAGKGGELFF

D gene: -
V gene: TRBV6-6
CDR3 protein: CASTGTAGEQYF

D gene: -
V gene: TRBV4-1
CDR3 protein: CASSQVGTGNQPQHF

D gene: -
V gene: TRBV29-1
CDR3 protein: CSVESPYHNEQFF

D gene: -
V gene: TRBV7-9
CDR3 protein: CASSQVRQGQETQYF

D gene: TRBD2
V gene: TRBV25-1
CDR3 protein: CASSDPRGGLNEQFF

D gene: -
V gene: TRBV29-1
CDR3 protein: CSVGTTSSRANTGELFF

D gene: -
V gene: TRBV7-8
CDR3 protein: CASSAPRNTGELFF

D gene: -
V gene: TRBV5-1
CDR3 protein: CASSARGGGNEQFF

D gene: -
V gene: TRBV29-1
CDR3 protein: CSVEVELPYEQYF

D gene: -
V gene: TRBV11-3
CDR3 protein: CASSRLTFRGYETQYF